Shown below are 12 T cell receptor beta chains from a single sample sequenced in a study of T cells in tuberculosis. As for time point: new active TB diagnosis, blood taken before or within 7 days of starting treatment. Repertoires were generated with immunoSEQ multiplex PCR, while TCRdb's copy carries only in-frame clones and drops some. The sample records about 49,000 clones, over 90% being singletons. This specimen was PBMCs, taken at tuberculosis diagnosis. These receptors were collected from an adult with tuberculosis.

The J gene is TRBJ2-5, the V gene TRBV9; D is unclear. Germline values: CDR1 SGDLS, CDR2 YYNGEE. The CDR3 has 10 residues. V was trimmed by 9 bases and J by 4 bases, leaving 7 bases between them. In DNA form, the CDR3 reads TGTGCCAATTTTCGAGAGACCCAGTACTTC. This translates into CANFRETQYF. The full variable domain, completed using reference TRBV9 and TRBJ2-5, is DSGVTQTPKHLITATGQRVTLRCSPRSGDLSVYWYQQSLDQGLQFLIQYYNGEERAKGNILERFSAQQFPDLHSELNLSSLELGDSALYFCANFRETQYFGPGTRLLVL.

This clone was seen a single time. The chain carries TRBV7-3 and TRBJ2-3, with 7 bases identical to TRBD1. V shed 5 bases and J 0 bases; nucleotides not matched to a gene: 5. Germline V gives CDR1 SGHTA, CDR2 FQGTGA. The CDR3 extends over 15 amino acids. Written as DNA, the CDR3 is TGTGCCAGCAGCCCGGGGACAGTTAGCACAGATACGCAGTATTTT. This sequence encodes CASSPGTVSTDTQYF.

The V call is TRBV6-6, the J call TRBJ1-4; D remains unclear. Germline V gives CDR1 MNHNY, CDR2 SVGAGI (reference sequence). The CDR3 has 14 residues. Trimming stripped 5 bases from V and 0 bases from J, with 7 bases between. CDR3 in DNA: TGTGCCAGCAGTCAACAGTCAACTAATGAAAAACTGTTTTTT. Amino acid sequence: CASSQQSTNEKLFF.

The CDR3 coding sequence is TGTGCCAGCAGCTTCCACAGGGGGGAAGAGACCCAGTACTTC. As protein: CASSFHRGEETQYF. V and J are TRBV7-9 and TRBJ2-5, with 8 nucleotides matching TRBD1. Trimming cost V 3 bases and J 3 bases; bases outside gene matches: 3. The CDR3 loop spans 14 amino acids. Germline loops: CDR1 SEHNR, CDR2 FQNEAQ (reference sequence).

The rearrangement links TRBV27 to TRBJ2-2, with 8 bases that match TRBD1. J gave up 1 base and V 9 bases, and 4 bases lay outside the gene matches. This CDR3 comprises 14 residues. CDR1 MNHEY and CDR2 SMNVEV come from the germline V gene (reference sequence). This CDR3 reads CASAGGRNTGELFF. The CDR3 bases are TGTGCCAGTGCAGGGGGCCGGAACACCGGGGAGCTGTTTTTT.

The V gene is TRBV19, the J gene TRBJ2-6; D call uncertain. This CDR3 is 14 amino acids long. V was cut by 4 bases and J by 0 bases, with 4 bases left in between. Germline assignment: CDR1 LNHDA and CDR2 SQIVND (reference sequence). CDR3 in DNA: TGTGCCAGTAGTAGACACTCTGGGGCCAACGTCCTGACTTTC. It codes for CASSRHSGANVLTF.

The gene calls are TRBV19 and TRBJ2-5, with D possibly TRBD2 on 6 matching bases. The V end lost 6 bases, the J end lost 3 bases, and 17 bases lay between the germline ends. Germline loops: CDR1 LNHDA, CDR2 SQIVND (reference sequence). The CDR3 totals 15 residues. CDR3 DNA sequence: TGTGCCAGTAGGTCGGGAGAGGGTAATAAAGAGACCCAGTACTTC. This encodes CASRSGEGNKETQYF. Full variable domain (missing parts from reference TRBV19 and TRBJ2-5): DGGITQSPKYLFRKEGQNVTLSCEQNLNHDAMYWYRQDPGQGLRLIYYSQIVNDFQKGDIAEGYSVSREKKESFPLTVTSAQKNPTAFYLCASRSGEGNKETQYFGPGTRLLVL.

The chain combines TRBV11-2 with TRBJ2-5; maybe TRBD2 (6 bases). The CDR3 is made up of 14 amino acids. The ends were cut back, 5 bases at V and 6 bases at J, with 16 bases in the middle. CDR1 and CDR2 from the germline V gene are SGHAT and FQNNGV. The CDR3: CASSTSGSQKTQYF. In DNA, the CDR3 is TGTGCCAGCAGCACTTCCGGGAGTCAGAAGACCCAGTACTTC.

V usage is TRBV10-3 and J usage is TRBJ2-1; 8 nucleotides line up with TRBD2. Germline V lookup: CDR1 ENHRY, CDR2 SYGVKD. The CDR3 covers 13 residues. J was trimmed by 8 bases and V by 4 bases; bases with no gene match: 4. For the CDR3, the DNA is TGTGCCATCAGTGGGACTAGCAGAGATGAGCAGTTCTTC. Protein: CAISGTSRDEQFF.

J is TRBJ2-3 and V is TRBV2, with 12 bases identical to TRBD2. V dropped 9 bases and J dropped 4; count of bases not matched to a gene: 8. CDR3 size: 15 residues. Per the germline V gene, CDR1 is SNHLY and CDR2 is FYNNEI. Here the CDR3 reads CASSRTSGISDTQYF. CDR3 coding DNA: TGTGCCAGTTCTCGGACTAGCGGGATTTCAGATACGCAGTATTTT.

The CDR3 loop is CAIGTGETTEAFF. In DNA form, the CDR3 reads TGTGCCATCGGTACAGGGGAAACAACTGAAGCTTTCTTT. This chain joins TRBV10-3 and TRBJ1-1; 7 bases line up with TRBD1. The CDR3 covers 13 residues. The germline CDR1 and CDR2 sequences are ENHRY and SYGVKD. V trimming: 8 bases; J trimming: 5 bases; junction bases outside the gene matches: 8.

The chain has TRBV19 and TRBJ2-3, with a weak D call TRBD2 (5 bases). V lost 10 bases, J lost 0 bases, and 20 bases lay in between. The CDR3 runs to 16 residues. The V gene's germline CDR1 is LNHDA and CDR2 SQIVND (reference sequence). In DNA, the CDR3 is TGTGCCACCAGATTGAGGCCGGCGGGTAGCACAGATACGCAGTATTTT. It translates to CATRLRPAGSTDTQYF.